This T cell receptor (beta chain) stems from a study of cytomegalovirus exposure and HLA in healthy donors. Primers: 60 Vbeta forward and 13 Jbeta reverse. Profiled with immunoSEQ multiplex PCR; TCRdb holds only in-frame clones, not every one. The table shows about 130,000 clones, with approximately 68% occurring only once. V lost 2 bases and J lost 7; bases outside the gene matches: 5. This CDR3 has 15 amino acids. This rearrangement joins TRBV23-1 to TRBJ1-4, with TRBD1 identical over 9 bases. TRBV23-1 is known as an ORF, though its function is uncertain. The clonotype was recovered from a young man in good health and CMV-seropositive. The sample taken for sequencing was PBMCs. The CDR3 loop reads CASSQMGQGAEKLFF. In DNA form, the CDR3 reads TGCGCCAGCAGTCAAATGGGACAGGGAGCTGAAAAACTGTTTTTT.